This TCR beta chain emerged from a study of CD8 T cells in ankylosing spondylitis. Whole-study results and caveats: Reactive arthritis synovial fluid and blood were previously reported to contain some motif variants. Disease-linked clones proved CD8+ and comparatively uncommon in peripheral blood. Enrichment of disease-linked clones was reportedly significant in matched ankylosing spondylitis synovial fluid. The study identified a TCR beta motif of under 10 highly homologous variants that appeared characteristic of ankylosing spondylitis blood.

This clonotype was seen a few times. What it binds is not known. Using quantitative 5'-RACE with molecular barcodes, the authors made TCR beta libraries. One entry per CDR3 protein results from TCRdb running MiXCR on the 5' RACE reads. The table records roughly 400,000 distinct CDR3 sequences, more than 20% of them present only once. V gave up 2 bases and J gave up 8 bases; unmatched junction bases: 4. The CDR3 has 15 amino acids. CDR1 is SEHNR, CDR2 FQNEAQ, per germline (reference sequence). The chain couples TRBV7-9 to TRBJ2-3; 13 nucleotides agree with TRBD2. The clonotype originates from a male donor with ankylosing spondylitis. What was sequenced was blood, either unsorted or a sorted T cell fraction (not recorded which). The CDR3 is CASSLTSGRAITQYF. CDR3 DNA: TGTGCCAGCAGCTTAACTAGCGGGAGGGCCATTACGCAGTATTTT. The full variable domain, its missing parts supplied by reference TRBV7-9 and TRBJ2-3, is DTGVSQNPRHKITKRGQNVTFRCDPISEHNRLYWYRQTLGQGPEFLTYFQNEAQLEKSRLLSDRFSAERPKGSFSTLEIQRTEQGDSAMYLCASSLTSGRAITQYFGPGTRLTVL.